The clone carrying this T cell receptor (beta chain) was observed a handful of times. The antigen is undetermined. The sample is drawn from a study of shared clonotypes between healthy human individuals. General observations from the study: The study sampled only blood, and tissue repertoires likely differ. Depth of sequencing was expected to influence donor clonotype sharing.

The CDR3 loop spans 13 amino acids. Trimming cost V 4 bases and J 10 bases, with 15 bases left between them. CDR1 SGHNT and CDR2 YYREEE come from the germline V gene (reference sequence). Every unsorted PBMC PCR replicate was loaded with 300 ng DNA, 33,000 or so T cell genomes. Generated by immunoSEQ multiplex PCR, the TCRdb table keeps only in-frame clones and is missing some. The repertoire includes about 460,000 clones, approximately 71% of them detected once, and more than 10% sits in the top ten. The chain recombines TRBV5-4 with TRBJ1-5, with D possibly being TRBD1 (5 bases). This TCR was recovered from a woman aged 40 to 49 in good health. Some clones in this sample may be carry-over from other donors' samples. Sequencing was carried out using PBMCs. The CDR3 reads CASSQVKGRPQHF. The DNA of the CDR3 is TGTGCCAGCAGCCAAGTAAAGGGGCGACCCCAGCATTTT.